This T cell receptor (beta chain) came from a study of shared clonotypes between healthy human individuals. Study-wide results and caveats: Represented diversity (both genetic and exposure-history) was limited by the small number of donors.

Method: immunoSEQ multiplex PCR; TCRdb's copy keeps in-frame clones and lacks some. The profile shows hundreds of thousands of clones, almost 97% of them singletons. Concerning this clone: What it binds is unknown.

CDR3 length: 12 amino acids. Germline CDR1 MDHEN, CDR2 SYDVKM. The V end lost 3 bases, the J end lost 4 bases, and 6 bases lay between the germline ends. This receptor was obtained from a woman aged 25 to 39 in good health. The chain combines TRBV28 with TRBJ1-2; no firm D call. The sample consisted of naive CD4+ T cells sorted from blood. Documented subset: CD45RA+ positively selected. For the CDR3, the DNA is TGTGCCAGCAGTTTGGACCGCTATGGCTACACCTTC. Its translation: CASSLDRYGYTF.